This entry lists 23 T cell receptor beta chains sequenced from one sample in a study of blood T cell repertoires in COVID-19. Profiling relied on immunoSEQ multiplex PCR, and the TCRdb table lists in-frame clones only, not all of them. The sample consists of some 250,000 clones, roughly nine tenths of them appearing once. Material: peripheral blood. These receptors all stem from a woman aged 25-40 years with COVID-19, enrolled during active disease.

The chain carries TRBV12-3 or TRBV12-4 and TRBJ2-7; 7 nucleotides agree with TRBD1. The CDR3 length is 13 residues. V trimming: 6 bases; J trimming: 2 bases; junction bases outside the gene matches: 4. DNA of the CDR3: TGTGCCAGCAGGAGGGGGCTGCCCTACGAGCAGTACTTC. This translates into CASRRGLPYEQYF.

The rearrangement links TRBV6-2 or TRBV6-3 to TRBJ2-1, with 15 bases identical to TRBD2. V trimming: 4 bases; J trimming: 14 bases; junction bases outside the gene matches: 12. This CDR3 comprises 16 residues. CDR1 and CDR2 from the germline V gene are MNHEY and SVGEGT. The CDR3 sequence is CASSSAGLAGGLGKFF. CDR3 nucleotides: TGTGCCAGCAGTTCCGCTGGACTAGCGGGGGGGCTTGGCAAGTTCTTC.

The chain joins TRBV2 to TRBJ1-3; 7 bases are shared with TRBD1. Germline CDR1 reads SNHLY; CDR2 reads FYNNEI. V trimming: 8 bases; J trimming: 0 bases; junction bases outside the gene matches: 4. The CDR3 spans 14 residues. CDR3 loop: CASGQEISGNTIYF. The CDR3 DNA is TGTGCCAGCGGACAGGAGATCTCTGGAAACACCATATATTTT.

The chain carries TRBV7-2 and TRBJ1-2; the match to TRBD1 covers 11 bases. V dropped 1 base and J dropped 8; count of bases not matched to a gene: 6. Germline-derived CDR1 and CDR2 are SGHTA and FQGNSA. This CDR3 is built from 15 residues. The chain's CDR3 is CASSLGGDRGLGYTF. The CDR3 nucleotides read TGTGCCAGCAGCTTAGGAGGGGACAGGGGGTTAGGCTACACCTTC.

This chain joins TRBV7-2 and TRBJ1-4, with 10 bases that match TRBD1. The CDR3 totals 15 residues. V lost 5 bases and J lost 8; bases outside the gene matches: 8. Germline V gene data show CDR1 as SGHTA and CDR2 as FQGNSA. The CDR3 DNA reads TGTGCCAGCAGCACATGGGACAGGGGTGGGGAAAAACTGTTTTTT. It codes for CASSTWDRGGEKLFF.

A single count supports this clone. The rearrangement links TRBV4-1 to TRBJ1-3; a weak D match, TRBD1 (6 bases). Germline loops: CDR1 MGHRA, CDR2 YSYEKL. V gave up 3 bases and J gave up 4 bases, with 10 bases separating them. The CDR3 sequence is 14 residues long. The CDR3 is CASSHGQKGNTIYF. The CDR3 DNA sequence: TGCGCCAGCAGCCACGGACAGAAAGGAAACACCATATATTTT.

The rearrangement links TRBV9 to TRBJ2-1; D is unclear. The V gene lost 0 bases and the J gene lost 7 bases, with 8 bases spanning the gap. The germline V gene has CDR1 SGDLS and CDR2 YYNGEE. The CDR3 has 13 amino acids. The CDR3 is CASSVATGNEQFF. DNA for the CDR3: TGTGCCAGCAGCGTAGCAACCGGGAATGAGCAGTTCTTC.

This clone has a single count. The chain carries TRBV4-2 and TRBJ2-2; 7 positions match TRBD2. Germline lookup yields CDR1 LGHNA and CDR2 YNFKEQ. The CDR3 is 11 residues long. V gave up 8 bases and J gave up 7 bases; unmatched junction bases: 1. The CDR3 region is CASWGGGELFF. Here the CDR3 DNA reads TGTGCCAGCTGGGGGGGCGGGGAGCTGTTTTTT.

The chain is built from TRBV19 and TRBJ2-1; 11 nucleotides align to TRBD2. V gave up 1 base and J gave up 4 bases; unmatched junction bases: 3. The CDR3 sequence is 16 residues long. Germline V lookup: CDR1 LNHDA, CDR2 SQIVND (reference sequence). The CDR3 spells CASSIVGLAVYNEQFF. The CDR3, as DNA: TGTGCCAGTAGTATAGTGGGACTAGCGGTTTACAATGAGCAGTTCTTC.

This chain connects TRBV7-2 to TRBJ1-4; possible D gene TRBD1, 5 bases. Germline CDR1 reads SGHTA; CDR2 reads FQGNSA. The CDR3 covers 15 residues. V was trimmed by 6 bases and J by 7 bases, leaving 18 bases between them. In DNA, the CDR3 is TGTGCCAGCAGTGTTCCGGGACTCAGGAGTGAAAAACTGTTTTTT. Translating it yields CASSVPGLRSEKLFF.

This chain connects TRBV19 to TRBJ1-2; TRBD1 is a possible D gene (5 bases). This CDR3 has 13 residues. Trimming stripped 10 bases from V and 2 bases from J, with 14 bases between. CDR1 and CDR2 from the germline V gene are LNHDA and SQIVND (reference sequence). The CDR3 sequence is CATGGYPNYGYTF. The DNA for the CDR3 is TGTGCCACCGGGGGTTACCCCAACTATGGCTACACCTTC.

The J gene is TRBJ2-2, the V gene TRBV3-1 (or the pseudogene TRBV3-2); D is possibly TRBD1 (7 bases). Germline CDR1 LGHDT, CDR2 YNNKEL (reference sequence). This CDR3 is built from 16 residues. V lost 0 bases to trimming and J lost 4 bases, with 12 bases between them. CDR3 DNA: TGTGCCAGCAGCCAAGAAGGCAGGGGGGTCACCGGGGAGCTGTTTTTT. Translated: CASSQEGRGVTGELFF.

This clone was detected once. CDR3 sequence (DNA): TGTGCCAGCAGCTTAGGTCGCGGTTTCTACGAGCAGTACTTC. It codes for CASSLGRGFYEQYF. The V gene is TRBV11-2, the J gene TRBJ2-7; D not resolved. The V gene's germline CDR1 is SGHAT and CDR2 FQNNGV. The length of the CDR3 is 14 residues. Trimming cost V 1 base and J 3 bases, with 10 bases left between them.

The chain joins TRBV21-1 to TRBJ2-5; the table's D call TRBD2 went unverified against the DNA. TRBV21-1 is a pseudogene locus. This CDR3 is 16 amino acids long. CDR3: CASSKWVAGAQETQYF. CDR3 coding DNA: TGTGCCAGCAGCAAATGGGTAGCGGGAGCCCAAGAGACCCAGTACTTC.

The chain uses TRBV2 and TRBJ2-2; 14 bases agree with TRBD2. CDR1 and CDR2 (germline): SNHLY, FYNNEI. The ends lost 6 bases at V and 6 bases at J; junction bases unmatched: 3. The CDR3 consists of 15 residues. The CDR3 is CASRKTSGGAGELFF. The CDR3 DNA reads TGTGCCAGCAGAAAGACTAGCGGGGGGGCCGGGGAGCTGTTTTTT.

The chain recombines TRBV5-1 with TRBJ2-1; no reliable D call. Trimming took off 4 bases at V and 0 bases at J, with 11 bases between the two ends. The germline V gene encodes CDR1 SGHRS and CDR2 YFSETQ. The CDR3 runs to 15 residues. CDR3 sequence reads: CASSQDSSSYNEQFF. CDR3 nucleotide sequence: TGCGCCAGCAGCCAAGATAGCAGCTCCTACAATGAGCAGTTCTTC.

The chain carries TRBV18 and TRBJ2-1; TRBD2 matches at 13 bases. The CDR3 is 19 residues long. The germline gives CDR1 KGHSH, CDR2 LQKENI. The V gene end was trimmed by 3 bases and the J gene end by 0 bases; junction bases not matched to a gene: 8. CDR3 loop: CASSPGLAGDPNSYNEQFF. The CDR3 DNA sequence: TGTGCCAGCTCACCCGGACTAGCGGGGGATCCGAACTCCTACAATGAGCAGTTCTTC.

The rearrangement joins TRBV20-1 to TRBJ2-3, with D possibly TRBD2 on 5 matching bases. The CDR3 length is 16 residues. V lost 3 bases and J lost 4, with 20 bases in between. The germline CDR1 and CDR2 sequences are DFQATT and SNEGSKA (reference sequence). CDR3 DNA: TGCAGTGCTAGTCAAAAGCGCGAGGGCCCGGCAGATACGCAGTATTTT. Residues: CSASQKREGPADTQYF.

This chain links TRBV5-4 with TRBJ2-3, with D perhaps TRBD2 (5 bases). CDR1 is SGHNT and CDR2 is YYREEE in the germline V gene (reference sequence). The CDR3 runs 15 residues. Trimming removed 3 bases at V and 0 bases at J, with 11 bases between. The CDR3 DNA reads as TGTGCCAGCAGCTCCGGGATTACAAGCACAGATACGCAGTATTTT. Translation gives CASSSGITSTDTQYF.

This sequence joins TRBV28 and TRBJ2-7; TRBD1 matches 11 bases. The V and J ends lost 3 bases and 4 bases, in that order; junction bases with no gene match: 8. Per the germline V gene, CDR1 is MDHEN and CDR2 is SYDVKM. CDR3 length: 16 amino acids. The CDR3 sequence is CASSLVGTGGWYEQYF. The CDR3 nucleotides are TGTGCCAGCAGTTTGGTTGGGACAGGGGGGTGGTACGAGCAGTACTTC.

V and J are TRBV7-2 and TRBJ1-1, with TRBD1 matching over 9 bases. V lost 1 base and J lost 1; bases outside the gene matches: 1. Germline V gene data show CDR1 as SGHTA and CDR2 as FQGNSA. This CDR3 is 15 amino acids long. The CDR3 loop is CASSLDRGRNTEAFF. CDR3 coding DNA: TGTGCCAGCAGCTTAGACAGGGGGCGGAACACTGAAGCTTTCTTT.

This clone was seen just once. The rearrangement joins TRBV5-4 to TRBJ2-7; TRBD1 matches at 10 bases. V dropped 5 bases and J dropped 2; count of bases not matched to a gene: 4. From germline, CDR1 is SGHNT and CDR2 YYREEE (reference sequence). This CDR3 spans 14 amino acids. CDR3 amino acids: CASRGQGETYEQYF. The CDR3 DNA is TGTGCCAGCAGAGGACAGGGGGAGACCTACGAGCAGTACTTC.

The chain combines TRBV5-1 with TRBJ2-1; D is perhaps TRBD2 (6 bases). The germline CDR1 and CDR2 sequences are SGHRS and YFSETQ. This CDR3 comprises 12 residues. V was pared by 5 bases and J by 7 bases, with 10 bases between. The CDR3 loop reads CASSELANEQFF. CDR3 bases: TGCGCCAGCAGTGAACTAGCAAATGAGCAGTTCTTC. The complete variable domain, with remaining parts taken from reference TRBV5-1 and TRBJ2-1, reads KAGVTQTPRYLIKTRGQQVTLSCSPISGHRSVSWYQQTPGQGLQFLFEYFSETQRNKGNFPGRFSGRQFSNSRSEMNVSTLELGDSALYLCASSELANEQFFGPGTRLTVL.